Listed below are T cell receptor beta chains from one sample, sequenced in a study of T cell responses to AZD1222 COVID-19 vaccine. TCRdb's table, derived via immunoSEQ multiplex PCR, lists solely in-frame clones and lacks some. The table lists under 150,000 clones, about 92% of them singletons, with around 4.7% in the top ten. The sequenced sample was peripheral blood, obtained on day 0 of AZD1222 vaccination. These receptors were collected from an adult in good health. Each CDR3 is given with its conserved first and last residue. Each record gives: V gene, D gene, clone size, J gene, CDR3 protein, CDR3 DNA. A D gene is named only where the DNA matches it firmly. Some rows mark clone size as missing; the rest say once, few, many or name a class of expanded clone.

TRBV7-9	TRBD1	once	TRBJ1-4	CASSHGQETATNEKLFF	TGTGCCAGCAGCCATGGACAGGAGACAGCAACTAATGAAAAACTGTTTTTT
TRBV6-1	NA	NA	TRBJ2-7	CASSEVLAYEQYF	TGTGCCAGCAGTGAAGTGTTGGCCTACGAGCAGTACTTC
TRBV12-3/TRBV12-4	NA	NA	TRBJ1-4	CASSRNEKLFF	TGTGCCAGCAGTCGGAATGAAAAACTGTTTTTT
TRBV19	NA	NA	TRBJ1-5	CASSMEGNGNQPQHF	TGTGCCAGTAGTATGGAAGGGAACGGGAATCAGCCCCAGCATTTT
TRBV4-3	TRBD2	NA	TRBJ2-6	CASSQDPGLGTSGANVLTF	TGCGCCAGCAGCCAGGACCCGGGACTAGGAACCTCTGGGGCCAACGTCCTGACTTTC
TRBV7-2	NA	NA	TRBJ2-3	CASSLRGGSTDTQYF	TGTGCCAGCAGCTTGAGGGGGGGGTCCACAGATACGCAGTATTTT
TRBV18	NA	NA	TRBJ2-1	CASRSDRSHEQFF	TGTGCCAGCAGGAGCGACAGAAGCCATGAGCAGTTCTTC
TRBV9	TRBD2	NA	TRBJ2-3	CASSVGGRYADTQYF	TGTGCCAGCAGCGTAGGCGGGAGGTACGCAGATACGCAGTATTTT
TRBV3-1/TRBV3-2	TRBD1	NA	TRBJ1-4	CASSQVQGKLFF	TGTGCCAGCAGCCAAGTACAGGGGAAACTGTTTTTT
TRBV25-1	NA	NA	TRBJ1-5	CASFEAPLLYSNQPQHF	TGTGCCAGCTTTGAAGCCCCACTTCTTTATAGCAATCAGCCCCAGCATTTT
TRBV9	NA	NA	TRBJ1-3	CASSVVTSGNTIYF	TGTGCCAGCAGCGTAGTGACCTCTGGAAACACCATATATTTT
TRBV5-1	NA	NA	TRBJ2-7	CASSQGAGTEQYF	TGCGCCAGCAGCCAAGGGGCTGGGACGGAGCAGTACTTC
TRBV7-9	NA	NA	TRBJ2-7	CASSFFPKTYEQYF	TGTGCCAGCAGCTTCTTCCCTAAAACCTACGAGCAGTACTTC
TRBV7-2	TRBD1	NA	TRBJ2-7	CASSSTGGSYEQYF	TGTGCCAGCAGCTCGACAGGGGGCTCCTACGAGCAGTACTTC
TRBV2	NA	NA	TRBJ2-5	CASSLGVETQYF	TGTGCCAGCAGTCTAGGGGTGGAGACCCAGTACTTC
TRBV10-3	TRBD2	NA	TRBJ2-1	CAIGLAGDNEQFF	TGTGCCATCGGGCTAGCGGGAGACAATGAGCAGTTCTTC
TRBV19	NA	NA	TRBJ2-4	CASSMLSYSGNIQYF	TGTGCCAGTAGTATGTTGTCGTACTCAGGAAACATTCAGTACTTC
TRBV6-5	NA	NA	TRBJ1-2	CASSRGYYGYTF	TGTGCCAGCAGTCGGGGGTACTATGGCTACACCTTC
TRBV7-2	NA	NA	TRBJ1-2	CASSLASFGGYTF	TGTGCCAGCAGCTTAGCCTCTTTCGGGGGCTACACCTTC
TRBV6-1	TRBD2	NA	TRBJ2-7	CASSDRGGASYEQYF	TGTGCCAGCAGTGACCGGGGGGGAGCCTCCTACGAGCAGTACTTC
TRBV19	TRBD1	NA	TRBJ1-4	CASSLPTGGGDEKLFF	TGTGCCAGTAGCCTCCCGACAGGGGGCGGCGATGAAAAACTGTTTTTT
TRBV5-5	TRBD1	NA	TRBJ1-6	CASSPGTANSPLHF	TGTGCCAGCAGCCCCGGGACAGCTAATTCACCCCTCCACTTT
TRBV11-2	NA	NA	TRBJ1-3	CASSLGGADTIYF	TGTGCCAGCAGCTTAGGTGGGGCTGACACCATATATTTT
TRBV12-3/TRBV12-4	NA	NA	TRBJ2-2	CASSLAGGELFF	TGTGCCAGCAGCCTTGCGGGCGGGGAGCTGTTTTTT
TRBV19	NA	NA	TRBJ1-3	CASTLPGLPSGNTIYF	TGTGCCAGTACCTTACCCGGACTGCCCTCTGGAAACACCATATATTTT
TRBV5-6	NA	NA	TRBJ2-7	CASSLFRRLSYEQYF	TGTGCCAGCAGCTTGTTCAGAAGACTCTCCTACGAGCAGTACTTC